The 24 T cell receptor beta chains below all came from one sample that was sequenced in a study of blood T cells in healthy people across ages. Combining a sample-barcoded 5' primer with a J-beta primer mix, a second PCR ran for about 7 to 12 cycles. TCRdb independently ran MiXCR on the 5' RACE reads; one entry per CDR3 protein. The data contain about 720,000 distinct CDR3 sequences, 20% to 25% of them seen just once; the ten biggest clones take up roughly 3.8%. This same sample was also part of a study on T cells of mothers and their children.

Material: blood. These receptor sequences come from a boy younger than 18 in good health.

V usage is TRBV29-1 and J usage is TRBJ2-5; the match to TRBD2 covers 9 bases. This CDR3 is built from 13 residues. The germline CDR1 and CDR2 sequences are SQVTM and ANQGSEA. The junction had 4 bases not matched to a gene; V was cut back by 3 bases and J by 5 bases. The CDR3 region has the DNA TGCAGCGTTGAGGGACTAGCATTGGAGACCCAGTACTTC. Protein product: CSVEGLALETQYF.

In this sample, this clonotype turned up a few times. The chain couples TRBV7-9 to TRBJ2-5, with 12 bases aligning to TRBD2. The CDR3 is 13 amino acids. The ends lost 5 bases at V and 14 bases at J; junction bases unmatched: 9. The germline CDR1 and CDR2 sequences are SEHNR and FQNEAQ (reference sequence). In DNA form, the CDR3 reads TGTGCCAGCAGCCCCCGGGCACTAGCGGGAGGATACTTC. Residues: CASSPRALAGGYF.

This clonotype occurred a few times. This CDR3 is CSARPRGRINEKLFF. CDR3 sequence (DNA): TGCAGTGCTAGACCTCGTGGGCGGATTAATGAAAAACTGTTTTTT. The chain uses TRBV20-1 and TRBJ1-4; D gene uncertain. This CDR3 region has 15 residues. V lost 2 bases to trimming and J lost 4 bases, with 14 bases between them. Germline CDR1 DFQATT, CDR2 SNEGSKA (reference sequence).

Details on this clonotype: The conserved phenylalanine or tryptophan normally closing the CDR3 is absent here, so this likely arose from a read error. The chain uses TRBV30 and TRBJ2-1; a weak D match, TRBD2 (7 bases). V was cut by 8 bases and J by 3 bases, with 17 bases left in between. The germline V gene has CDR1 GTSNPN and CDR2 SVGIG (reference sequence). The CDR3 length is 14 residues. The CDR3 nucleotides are TGTGCCACCGAGGGGGGGGCGGTCTACAATGAGCAGTTCCTC. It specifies CATEGGAVYNEQFL.

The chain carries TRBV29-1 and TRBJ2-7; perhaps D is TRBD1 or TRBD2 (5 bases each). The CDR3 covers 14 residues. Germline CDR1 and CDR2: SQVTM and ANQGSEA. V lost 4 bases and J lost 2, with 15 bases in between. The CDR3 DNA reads TGCAGCGTTGGAGGGGACCTGACCCCCTACGAGCAGTACTTC. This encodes CSVGGDLTPYEQYF.

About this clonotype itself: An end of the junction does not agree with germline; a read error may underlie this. The DNA for the CDR3 is TGTGCCAGCTCACCAGAGGGACTCCCCATTTCGCACTTC. This codes for CASSPEGLPISHF. The V gene is TRBV18, the J gene TRBJ2-7; maybe TRBD2 (6 bases). CDR1 and CDR2 (germline): KGHSH, LQKENI. This CDR3 comprises 13 residues.

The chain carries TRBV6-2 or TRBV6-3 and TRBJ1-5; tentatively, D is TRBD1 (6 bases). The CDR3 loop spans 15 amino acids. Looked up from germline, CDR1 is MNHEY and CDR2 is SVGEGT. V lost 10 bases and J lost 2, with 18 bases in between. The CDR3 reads CATFTGFWGNQPQHF. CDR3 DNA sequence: TGTGCCACCTTTACAGGGTTTTGGGGCAATCAGCCCCAGCATTTT.

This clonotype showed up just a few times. The CDR3 DNA reads TGTGCCAGCAGTGAATCGGGCAGGGGGCTTTTTGCGGAAAAACTGTTTTTT. Protein sequence: CASSESGRGLFAEKLFF. The genes are TRBV25-1 and TRBJ1-4; TRBD1 matches 8 bases. V lost 1 base and J lost 8; bases outside the gene matches: 12. There are 17 residues in the CDR3. Germline V gives CDR1 MGHDK, CDR2 SYGVNS. Combining the CDR3 with reference TRBV25-1 and TRBJ1-4 gives the whole variable domain EADIYQTPRYLVIGTGKKITLECSQTMGHDKMYWYQQDPGMELHLIHYSYGVNSTEKGDLSSESTVSRIRTEHFPLTLESARPSHTSQYLCASSESGRGLFAEKLFFGSGTQLSVL.

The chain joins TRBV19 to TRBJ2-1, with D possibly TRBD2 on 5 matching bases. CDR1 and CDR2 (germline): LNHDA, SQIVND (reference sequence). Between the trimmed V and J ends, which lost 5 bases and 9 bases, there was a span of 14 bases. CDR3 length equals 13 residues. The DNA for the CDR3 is TGTGCCAGTAGTCGGACGGGGTTTGGTGAGCAGTTCTTC. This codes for CASSRTGFGEQFF. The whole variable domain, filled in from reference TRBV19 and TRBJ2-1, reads DGGITQSPKYLFRKEGQNVTLSCEQNLNHDAMYWYRQDPGQGLRLIYYSQIVNDFQKGDIAEGYSVSREKKESFPLTVTSAQKNPTAFYLCASSRTGFGEQFFGPGTRLTVL.

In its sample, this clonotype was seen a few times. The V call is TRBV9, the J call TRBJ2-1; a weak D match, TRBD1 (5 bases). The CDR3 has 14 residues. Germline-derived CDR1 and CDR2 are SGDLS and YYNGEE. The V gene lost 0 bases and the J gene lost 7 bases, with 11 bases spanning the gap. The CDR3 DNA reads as TGTGCCAGCAGCGTAGTGATGGGGCAGAATGAGCAGTTCTTC. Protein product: CASSVVMGQNEQFF.

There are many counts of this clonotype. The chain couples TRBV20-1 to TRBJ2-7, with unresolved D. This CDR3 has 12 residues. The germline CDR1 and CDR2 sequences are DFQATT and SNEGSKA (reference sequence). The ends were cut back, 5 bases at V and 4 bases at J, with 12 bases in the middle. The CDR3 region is CSAGWGDYEQYF. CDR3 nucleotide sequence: TGCAGTGCTGGGTGGGGTGATTACGAGCAGTACTTC.

In nucleotides, the CDR3 is TGCAGTGCTTTAGCGGGCAGTAACGAGCAGTACTTC. Its translation: CSALAGSNEQYF. The gene calls are TRBV20-1 and TRBJ2-7; 7 bases match TRBD2. Trimming at V came to 5 bases and at J to 5 bases, leaving 6 bases not matched to a gene. Per the germline V gene, CDR1 is DFQATT and CDR2 is SNEGSKA (reference sequence). This CDR3 spans 12 amino acids.

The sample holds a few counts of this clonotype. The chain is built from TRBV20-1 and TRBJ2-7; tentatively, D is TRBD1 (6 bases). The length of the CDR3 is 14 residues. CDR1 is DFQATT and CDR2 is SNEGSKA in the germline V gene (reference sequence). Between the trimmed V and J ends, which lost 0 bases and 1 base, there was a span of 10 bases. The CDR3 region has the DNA TGCAGTGCTAGAGATGGGACACCATCCTACGAGCAGTACTTC. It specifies CSARDGTPSYEQYF.

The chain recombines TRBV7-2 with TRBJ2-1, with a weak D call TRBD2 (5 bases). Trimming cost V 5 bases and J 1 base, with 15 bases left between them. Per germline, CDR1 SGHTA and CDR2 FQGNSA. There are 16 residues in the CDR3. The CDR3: CASSPGWLLSYNEQFF. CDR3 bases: TGTGCCAGCAGCCCGGGGTGGCTCCTATCCTACAATGAGCAGTTCTTC.

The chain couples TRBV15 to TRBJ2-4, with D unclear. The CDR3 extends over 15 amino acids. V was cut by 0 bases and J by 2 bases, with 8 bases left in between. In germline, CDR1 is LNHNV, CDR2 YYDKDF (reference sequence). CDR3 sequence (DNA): TGTGCCACCAGCAGAGATCGGCTAACCAAAAACATTCAGTACTTC. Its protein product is CATSRDRLTKNIQYF.

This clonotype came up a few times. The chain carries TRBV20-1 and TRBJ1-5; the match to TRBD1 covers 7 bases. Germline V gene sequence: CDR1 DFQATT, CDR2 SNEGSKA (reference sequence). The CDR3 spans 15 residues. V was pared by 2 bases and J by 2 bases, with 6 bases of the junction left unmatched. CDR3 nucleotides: TGCAGTGCTAGACGACAGGGTCGGGGCAATCAGCCCCAGCATTTT. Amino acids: CSARRQGRGNQPQHF.

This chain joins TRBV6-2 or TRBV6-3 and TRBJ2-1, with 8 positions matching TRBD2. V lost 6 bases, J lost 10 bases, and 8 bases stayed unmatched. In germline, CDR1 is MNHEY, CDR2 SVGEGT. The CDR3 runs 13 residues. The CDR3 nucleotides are TGTGCCAGCAGCCCGGGACTAGATCGGGAGCAGTTCTTC. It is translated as CASSPGLDREQFF.

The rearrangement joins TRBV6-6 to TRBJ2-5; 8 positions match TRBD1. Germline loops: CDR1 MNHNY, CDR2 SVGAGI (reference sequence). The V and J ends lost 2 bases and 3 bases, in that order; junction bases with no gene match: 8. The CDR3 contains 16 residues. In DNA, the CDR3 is TGTGCCAGCAGTTACCTTGGAGTGGGACAGGAAGAGACCCAGTACTTC. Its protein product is CASSYLGVGQEETQYF.

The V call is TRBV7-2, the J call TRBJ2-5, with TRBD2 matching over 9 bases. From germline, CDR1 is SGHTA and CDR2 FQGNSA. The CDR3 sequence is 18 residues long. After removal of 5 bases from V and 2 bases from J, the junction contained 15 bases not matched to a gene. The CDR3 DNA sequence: TGTGCCAGCAGCCGCAGCGGGGGGCCGAGAAAATCACAAGAGACCCAGTACTTC. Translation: CASSRSGGPRKSQETQYF.

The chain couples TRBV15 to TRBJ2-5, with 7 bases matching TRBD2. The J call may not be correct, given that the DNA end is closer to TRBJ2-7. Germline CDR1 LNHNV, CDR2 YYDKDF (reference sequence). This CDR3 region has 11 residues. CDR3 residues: CAVGGSNEQYF. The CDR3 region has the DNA TGTGCCGTGGGAGGGAGCAACGAGCAGTACTTC.

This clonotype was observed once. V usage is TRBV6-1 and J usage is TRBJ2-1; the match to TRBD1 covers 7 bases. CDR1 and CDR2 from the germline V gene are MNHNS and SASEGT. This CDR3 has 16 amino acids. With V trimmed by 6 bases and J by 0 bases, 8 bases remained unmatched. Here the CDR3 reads CASSRPGQSSYNEQFF. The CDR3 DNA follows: TGTGCCAGCAGCCGCCCGGGACAGAGCTCCTACAATGAGCAGTTCTTC.

The CDR3 DNA reads as TGCAGTGCTAGAGAAAGGGATAACTATGGCTACACCTTC. Translation gives CSARERDNYGYTF. The chain uses TRBV20-1 and TRBJ1-2; D is undetermined. Per the germline V gene, CDR1 is DFQATT and CDR2 is SNEGSKA (reference sequence). Trimming stripped 0 bases from V and 1 base from J, with 6 bases between. This CDR3 contains 13 residues.

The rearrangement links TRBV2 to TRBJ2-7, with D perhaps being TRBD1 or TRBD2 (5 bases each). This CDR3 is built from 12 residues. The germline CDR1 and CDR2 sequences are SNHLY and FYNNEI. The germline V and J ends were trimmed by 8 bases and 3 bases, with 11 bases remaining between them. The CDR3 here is CASYGGFYEQYF. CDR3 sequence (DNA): TGTGCCAGCTATGGGGGATTCTACGAGCAGTACTTC. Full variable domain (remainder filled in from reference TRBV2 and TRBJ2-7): EPEVTQTPSHQVTQMGQEVILRCVPISNHLYFYWYRQILGQKVEFLVSFYNNEISEKSEIFDDQFSVERPDGSNFTLKIRSTKLEDSAMYFCASYGGFYEQYFGPGTRLTVT.

CDR3 loop: CASSLASGSGGEQYF. The CDR3, as DNA: TGTGCCAGCAGCTTGGCTAGCGGGTCGGGCGGCGAGCAGTACTTC. The rearrangement uses TRBV7-9 and TRBJ2-7, with 8 bases lining up with TRBD2. The trim removed 3 bases at V and 6 bases at J, leaving 10 bases unmatched. The CDR3 length is 15 residues. The germline V gene has CDR1 SEHNR and CDR2 FQNEAQ (reference sequence).